This T cell receptor (beta chain) was sequenced during a study of patients and donors after allogeneic stem cell transplantation. TCRdb passed the RT-PCR reads through MiXCR, listing each CDR3 protein once. The table has about 2,600 distinct CDR3 sequences, about 8% seen once; the top ten hold 9.6%. V was pared by 2 bases and J by 10 bases, with 12 bases between. The CDR3 loop spans 13 amino acids. Germline V lookup: CDR1 SGHNT, CDR2 YENEEA. The V and J genes are TRBV11-3 and TRBJ2-1; no firm D call. This receptor was obtained from a human donor who was either an allogeneic HSCT recipient or a stem cell or donor lymphocyte infusion donor (not recorded which). It is not recorded whose cells these are; they may come from a transplant donor. Sequencing was done on a sample of blood, either unsorted or a sorted T cell fraction (not recorded which). CDR3 amino acids: CASSLFGGVEQFF. CDR3 nucleotides: TGTGCCAGCAGCTTATTCGGCGGCGTGGAGCAGTTCTTC.